This T cell receptor (beta chain) was retrieved from a study of T cell changes during pregnancy in multiple sclerosis. Germline V lookup: CDR1 SGHRS, CDR2 YFSETQ. This CDR3 has 13 amino acids. The ends lost 7 bases at V and 1 base at J; junction bases unmatched: 4. Repertoires were generated with immunoSEQ multiplex PCR, while TCRdb's copy carries only in-frame clones and drops some. The sample carries around 27,000 clones, 90% to 95% recorded once. The sequencing used CD4+ T cells from peripheral blood mononuclear cells, collected in the first trimester of pregnancy. This TCR was sampled from a female donor with multiple sclerosis, enrolled in a pregnancy study. This chain connects TRBV5-1 to TRBJ1-1; 7 positions match TRBD1. Here the CDR3 DNA reads TGCGCCAGCCAGGGACAGCAGAACACTGAAGCTTTCTTT. Translation gives CASQGQQNTEAFF.